This T cell receptor (beta chain) was profiled in a study of CD4+ T cells in melanoma. TCRdb's copy holds only in-frame clones and misses some; the assay was immunoSEQ multiplex PCR. The sample records 10,000 to 12,000 clones, approximately 60% being singletons. This clone was seen only a few times. The V and J ends lost 1 base and 2 bases respectively, with 9 bases between them. The germline V gene has CDR1 SEHNR and CDR2 FQNEAQ (reference sequence). The CDR3 is 14 residues long. Sample: cells from a culture (not recorded whether cultured in vitro). The chain couples TRBV7-9 to TRBJ2-7, with a possible D match to TRBD1 (6 bases). This sequence was found in a human donor with melanoma. CDR3 sequence reads: CASSLETGAYEQYF. DNA of the CDR3: TGTGCCAGCAGCTTAGAGACAGGAGCCTACGAGCAGTACTTC.